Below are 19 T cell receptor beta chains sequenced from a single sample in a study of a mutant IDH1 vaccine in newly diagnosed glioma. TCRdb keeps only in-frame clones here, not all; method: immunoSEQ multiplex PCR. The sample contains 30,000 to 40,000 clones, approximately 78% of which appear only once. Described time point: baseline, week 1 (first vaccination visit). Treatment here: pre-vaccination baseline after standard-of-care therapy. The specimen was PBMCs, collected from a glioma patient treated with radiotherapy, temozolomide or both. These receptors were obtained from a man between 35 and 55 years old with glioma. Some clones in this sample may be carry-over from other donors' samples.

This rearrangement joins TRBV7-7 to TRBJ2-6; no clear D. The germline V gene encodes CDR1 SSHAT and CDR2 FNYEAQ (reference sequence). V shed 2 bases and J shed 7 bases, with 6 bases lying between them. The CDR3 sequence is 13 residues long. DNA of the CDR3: TGTGCCAGCAGCTTATCGTCAGCCAACGTCCTGACTTTC. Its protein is CASSLSSANVLTF.

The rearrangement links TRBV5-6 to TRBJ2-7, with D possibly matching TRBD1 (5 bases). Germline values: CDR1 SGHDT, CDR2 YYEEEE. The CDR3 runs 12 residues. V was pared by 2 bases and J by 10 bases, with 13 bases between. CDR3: CASSFQGYGQYF. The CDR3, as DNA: TGTGCCAGCAGCTTTCAGGGATATGGACAGTACTTC.

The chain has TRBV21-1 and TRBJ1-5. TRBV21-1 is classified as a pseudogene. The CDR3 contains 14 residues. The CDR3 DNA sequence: TGTGCCAGCCCCGGGGGGCAGACCAATCAGCCCCAGCATTTT. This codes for CASPGGQTNQPQHF.

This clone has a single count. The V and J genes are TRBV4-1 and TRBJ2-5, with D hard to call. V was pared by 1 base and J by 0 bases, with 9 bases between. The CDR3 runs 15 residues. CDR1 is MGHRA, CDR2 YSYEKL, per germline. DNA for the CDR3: TGCGCCAGCAGCCAAGGTGCCGGCCACCAAGAGACCCAGTACTTC. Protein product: CASSQGAGHQETQYF.

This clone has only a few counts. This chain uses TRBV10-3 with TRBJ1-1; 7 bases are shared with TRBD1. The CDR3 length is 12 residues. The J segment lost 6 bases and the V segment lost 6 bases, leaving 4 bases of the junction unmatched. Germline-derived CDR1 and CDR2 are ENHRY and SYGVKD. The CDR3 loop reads CAISDRAAEAFF. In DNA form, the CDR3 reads TGTGCCATCAGCGACAGGGCGGCTGAAGCTTTCTTT.

The CDR3 nucleotides read TGCGCCAGCAGCTTGGAAATCCTACGTTCACCCCTCCACTTT. It codes for CASSLEILRSPLHF. This chain uses TRBV5-1 with TRBJ1-6; D unclear. Germline V lookup: CDR1 SGHRS, CDR2 YFSETQ. CDR3 length: 14 amino acids. Trimming took 0 bases from V and 9 from J, leaving 10 bases between them.

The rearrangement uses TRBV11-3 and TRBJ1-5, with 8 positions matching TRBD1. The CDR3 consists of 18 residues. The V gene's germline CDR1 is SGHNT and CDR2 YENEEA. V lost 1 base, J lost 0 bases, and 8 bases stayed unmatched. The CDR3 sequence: CASSLVPGGTISNQPQHF. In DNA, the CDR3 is TGTGCCAGCAGCTTAGTCCCAGGGGGCACGATTAGCAATCAGCCCCAGCATTTT.

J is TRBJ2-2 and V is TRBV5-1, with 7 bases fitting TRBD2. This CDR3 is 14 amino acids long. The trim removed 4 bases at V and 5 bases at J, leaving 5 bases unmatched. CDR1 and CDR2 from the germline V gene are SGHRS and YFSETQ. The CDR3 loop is CASSGGGPTGELFF. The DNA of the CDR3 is TGCGCCAGCAGCGGGGGGGGACCGACCGGGGAGCTGTTTTTT.

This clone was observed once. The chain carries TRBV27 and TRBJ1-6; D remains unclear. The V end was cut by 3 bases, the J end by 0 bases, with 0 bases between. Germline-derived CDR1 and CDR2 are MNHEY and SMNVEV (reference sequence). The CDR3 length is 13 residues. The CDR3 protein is CASSFSYNSPLHF. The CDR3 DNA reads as TGTGCCAGCAGTTTCTCCTATAATTCACCCCTCCACTTT.

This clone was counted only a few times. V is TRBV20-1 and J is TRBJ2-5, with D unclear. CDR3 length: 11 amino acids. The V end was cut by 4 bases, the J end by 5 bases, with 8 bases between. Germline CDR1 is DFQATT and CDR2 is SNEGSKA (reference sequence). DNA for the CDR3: TGCAGTGCTACCCCGGCGGAGACCCAGTACTTC. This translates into CSATPAETQYF.

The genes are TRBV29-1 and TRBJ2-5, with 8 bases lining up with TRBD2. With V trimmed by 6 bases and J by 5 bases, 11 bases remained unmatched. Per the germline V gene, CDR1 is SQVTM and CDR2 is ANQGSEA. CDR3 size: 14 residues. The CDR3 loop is CSVPAGGGQETQYF. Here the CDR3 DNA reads TGCAGCGTACCCGCGGGCGGGGGGCAGGAGACCCAGTACTTC.

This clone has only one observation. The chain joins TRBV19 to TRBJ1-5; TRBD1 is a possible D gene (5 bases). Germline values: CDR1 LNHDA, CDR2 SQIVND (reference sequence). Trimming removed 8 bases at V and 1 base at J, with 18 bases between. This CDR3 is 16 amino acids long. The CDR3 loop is CASEPWGKESNQPQHF. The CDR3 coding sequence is TGTGCCAGTGAGCCTTGGGGGAAGGAGAGCAATCAGCCCCAGCATTTT.

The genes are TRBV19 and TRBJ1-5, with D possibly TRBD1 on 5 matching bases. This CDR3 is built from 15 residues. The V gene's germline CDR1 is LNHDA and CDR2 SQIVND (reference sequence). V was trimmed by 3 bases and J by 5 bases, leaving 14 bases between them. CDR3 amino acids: CASSIESRGDQPQHF. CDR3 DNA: TGTGCCAGTAGTATTGAATCCCGGGGGGATCAGCCCCAGCATTTT.

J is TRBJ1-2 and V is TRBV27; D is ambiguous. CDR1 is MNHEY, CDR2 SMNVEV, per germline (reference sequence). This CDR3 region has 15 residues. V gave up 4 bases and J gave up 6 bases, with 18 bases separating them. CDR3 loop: CASSSLAHPRDGYTF. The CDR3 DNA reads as TGTGCCAGCAGTTCCCTAGCTCATCCTAGGGATGGCTACACCTTC.

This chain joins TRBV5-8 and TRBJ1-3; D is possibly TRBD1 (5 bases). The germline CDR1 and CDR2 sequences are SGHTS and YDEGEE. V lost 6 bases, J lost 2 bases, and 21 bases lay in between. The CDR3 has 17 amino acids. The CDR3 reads CASKLEPGGSTGNTIYF. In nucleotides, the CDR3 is TGTGCCAGCAAATTGGAGCCCGGGGGTAGCACTGGAAACACCATATATTTT.

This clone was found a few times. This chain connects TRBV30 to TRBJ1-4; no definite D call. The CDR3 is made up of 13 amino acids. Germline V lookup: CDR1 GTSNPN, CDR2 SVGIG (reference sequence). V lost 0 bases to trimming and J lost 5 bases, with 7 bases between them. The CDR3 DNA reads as TGTGCCTGGAGTGTCCGCCTCAATGAAAAACTGTTTTTT. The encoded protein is CAWSVRLNEKLFF.

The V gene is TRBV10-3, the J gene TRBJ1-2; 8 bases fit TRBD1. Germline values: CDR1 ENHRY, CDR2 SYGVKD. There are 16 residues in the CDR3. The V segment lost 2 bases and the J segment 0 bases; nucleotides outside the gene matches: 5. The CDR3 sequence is CAISEKQGDANYGYTF. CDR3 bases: TGTGCCATCAGTGAGAAACAGGGGGACGCTAACTATGGCTACACCTTC.

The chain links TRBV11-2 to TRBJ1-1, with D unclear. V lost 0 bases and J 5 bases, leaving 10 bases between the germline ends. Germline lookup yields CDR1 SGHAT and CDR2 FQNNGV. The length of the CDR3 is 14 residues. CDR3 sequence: CASSLDLGRTEAFF. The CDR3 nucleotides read TGTGCCAGCAGCTTAGATCTCGGTAGAACTGAAGCTTTCTTT.

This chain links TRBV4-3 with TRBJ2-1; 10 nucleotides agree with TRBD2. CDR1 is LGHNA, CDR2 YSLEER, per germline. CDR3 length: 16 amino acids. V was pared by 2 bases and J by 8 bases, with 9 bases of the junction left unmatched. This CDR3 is CASSQSPSGLAYEQFF. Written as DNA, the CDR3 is TGCGCCAGCAGCCAATCACCCTCGGGACTAGCGTATGAGCAGTTCTTC.